This T cell receptor (beta chain) was observed in a study of blood T cell repertoires in COVID-19. Whole-study context: Italy, Spain and the United States were the sources of the convalescent and acute COVID-19 samples. PBMCs, B-cell-depleted T cells, or T cells provided the cDNA or gDNA that made up the material.

Profiled with immunoSEQ multiplex PCR; TCRdb holds only in-frame clones, not every one. The sample lists around 360,000 clones, roughly 87% seen once, with 2.5% to 3.5% in the top ten. The V gene lost 1 base and the J gene lost 0 bases, with 7 bases spanning the gap. Germline V gene lookup returns CDR1 MGHRA and CDR2 YSYEKL. The CDR3 is 15 amino acids. Everyone who took part was 18 to 89 years old, and they came from about two dozen US areas. Participants reported their clinical history, and cohort assignment relied on those reports. The receptor's source is a woman in her thirties who had recovered from COVID-19. The specimen was PBMCs or T cells enriched from blood (not recorded which). The chain recombines TRBV4-1 with TRBJ1-5; D not resolved. The CDR3: CASSQALYSNQPQHF. The CDR3, as DNA: TGCGCCAGCAGCCAAGCCCTGTATAGCAATCAGCCCCAGCATTTT.